This T cell receptor gamma chain emerged from a study of human gamma delta and Vdelta1 T cells. This clone was seen only a few times. TCRdb re-called the PCR reads with CATT. The sample lists about 260 gamma-chain clones; less than 14% were seen once. CDR3 size: 13 residues. Losses at the gene ends were 6 bases for V and 4 bases for J; bases not matched to a gene: 9. Germline V gene sequence: CDR1 EGSTGY, CDR2 YDSYTSSV. Material for sequencing was Vdelta1 gamma-delta T cells from blood. V usage is TRGV4 and J usage is TRGJ1 or TRGJ2. This receptor was taken from a human donor in good health. The CDR3 bases are TGTGCCACCTGGACTTGGGGATATTATAAGAAACTCTTT. It codes for CATWTWGYYKKLF.